Described below is a single T cell receptor beta chain sequence and its context. Its antigen is still unknown. The junction shows a germline mismatch at one end, possibly a read error. Vbeta (60) and Jbeta (13) primers were used in the PCR. Some clones are missing from TCRdb's copy, which holds only in-frame ones; the method was immunoSEQ multiplex PCR. The sample shows around 35,000 clones, about four fifths of them seen only once. The entry originates in a study of cytomegalovirus exposure and HLA in healthy donors. Study-level results: Certain sequence variants were highly shared and formed a cluster, and this cluster was likely a sequencing artifact. A link between a missense DCLRE1C variant and TCR beta V- and J-gene trimming emerged from a later analysis. Donors were assumed by presence/absence analyses to have roughly uniform sequencing depth.

The CDR3 extends over 11 amino acids. Germline V gene data show CDR1 as MNHNY and CDR2 as SVGAGI (reference sequence). The V call is TRBV6-6, the J call TRBJ1-6; D gene uncertain. This clonotype was sampled from a woman aged 40 to 50 in good health and CMV-seronegative. The sample was PBMCs. CDR3 in amino acids: CASRPEGVGVF. The CDR3 nucleotides read TGTGCCAGCAGACCCGAAGGAGTGGGAGTCTTT.